The 6 T cell receptor beta chains presented below share a single source sample, sequenced in a study of response to subunit inactivated influenza vaccine. TCRdb fed the RT-PCR reads into MiXCR, producing one record per CDR3 protein. The sample lists hundreds of thousands of distinct CDR3 sequences, about 8% occurring once. The sequencing used PBMCs from blood, collected less than 30 months after vaccination. The receptors were sampled from a man aged 50 to 69 who received an inactivated influenza vaccine.

Comments on this clonotype: A much larger clone lies a single base off, so this may be a read error. The chain combines TRBV5-6 with TRBJ2-3; 7 nucleotides agree with TRBD2. The CDR3 runs 16 residues. Germline CDR1 and CDR2: SGHDT and YYEEEE. The V segment lost 4 bases and the J segment 3 bases; nucleotides outside the gene matches: 11. CDR3 amino acids: CASSLIGLEGTDTQYF. DNA for the CDR3: TGTGCCAGCAGCCTGATAGGACTAGAGGGAACAGATACGCAGTATTTT.

This clonotype was detected only a few times. The V call is TRBV28, the J call TRBJ1-2; 7 bases match TRBD1. V lost 6 bases to trimming and J lost 6 bases; unmatched junction nucleotides: 10. CDR3 length equals 14 residues. Germline V CDR1 and CDR2: MDHEN, SYDVKM. In DNA form, the CDR3 reads TGTGCCAGCAGCCGCGTCTCAGGGGGACATGGCTACACCTTC. Translation: CASSRVSGGHGYTF.

The sample holds many counts of this clonotype. The V and J genes are TRBV7-8 and TRBJ2-7, with D hard to call. Trimming stripped 1 base from V and 3 bases from J, with 7 bases between. The CDR3 runs to 13 residues. Germline CDR1 SGHVS, CDR2 FQNEAQ. CDR3 loop: CASSLVSIYEQYF. In nucleotides, the CDR3 is TGTGCCAGCAGCTTAGTCTCTATCTACGAGCAGTACTTC.

This chain connects TRBV29-1 to TRBJ1-1, with 7 bases identical to TRBD1. The CDR3 extends over 14 amino acids. CDR1 and CDR2 (germline): SQVTM, ANQGSEA. The junction had 5 bases not matched to a gene; V was cut back by 3 bases and J by 1 base. CDR3 in amino acids: CSVDPHRGNTEAFF. Here the CDR3 DNA reads TGCAGCGTTGACCCCCACAGGGGGAACACTGAAGCTTTCTTT. Supplemented by reference TRBV29-1 and TRBJ1-1, the full variable domain reads SAVISQKPSRDICQRGTSLTIQCQVDSQVTMMFWYRQQPGQSLTLIATANQGSEATYESGFVIDKFPISRPNLTFSTLTVSNMSPEDSSIYLCSVDPHRGNTEAFFGQGTRLTVV.

This chain's CDR3 is CASSRTDPYEQYF. The CDR3 nucleotides read TGTGCCAGCAGCCGGACAGATCCCTACGAGCAGTACTTC. The chain carries TRBV12-3 or TRBV12-4 and TRBJ2-7; D is perhaps TRBD1 (6 bases). The V end was cut by 6 bases, the J end by 2 bases, with 11 bases between. The CDR3 runs to 13 residues.

This rearrangement joins TRBV6-1 to TRBJ1-3; no clear D gene. This CDR3 contains 12 residues. Germline values: CDR1 MNHNS, CDR2 SASEGT. V was cut by 2 bases and J by 6 bases, with 5 bases left in between. CDR3: CASSEQANTIYF. CDR3 nucleotides: TGTGCCAGCAGTGAACAGGCAAACACCATATATTTT.